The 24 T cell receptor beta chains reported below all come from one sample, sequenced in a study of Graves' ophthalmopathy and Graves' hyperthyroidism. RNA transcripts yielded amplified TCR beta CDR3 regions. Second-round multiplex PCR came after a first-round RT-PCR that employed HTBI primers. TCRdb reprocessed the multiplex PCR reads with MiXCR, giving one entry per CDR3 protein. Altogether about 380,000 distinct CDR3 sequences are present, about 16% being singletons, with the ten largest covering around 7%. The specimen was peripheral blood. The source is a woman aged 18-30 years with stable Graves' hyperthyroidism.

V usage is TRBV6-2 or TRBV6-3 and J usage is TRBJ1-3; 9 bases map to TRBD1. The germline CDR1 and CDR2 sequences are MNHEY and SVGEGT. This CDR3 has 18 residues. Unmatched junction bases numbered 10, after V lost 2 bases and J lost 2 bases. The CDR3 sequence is CASSYREGQGSPGNTIYF. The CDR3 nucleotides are TGTGCCAGCAGTTACCGGGAGGGACAGGGTTCGCCTGGAAACACCATATATTTT.

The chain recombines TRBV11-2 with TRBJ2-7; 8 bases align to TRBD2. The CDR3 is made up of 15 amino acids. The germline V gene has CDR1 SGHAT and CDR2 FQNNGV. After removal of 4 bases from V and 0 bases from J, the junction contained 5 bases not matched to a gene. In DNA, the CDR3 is TGTGCCAGCAGCTGGGCAGCGGGGGCCTCCTACGAGCAGTACTTC. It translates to CASSWAAGASYEQYF.

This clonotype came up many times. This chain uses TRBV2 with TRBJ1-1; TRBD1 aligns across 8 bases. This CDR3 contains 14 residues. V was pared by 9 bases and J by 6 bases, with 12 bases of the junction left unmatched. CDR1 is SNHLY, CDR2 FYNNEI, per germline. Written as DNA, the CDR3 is TGTGCCAGGGTCACGGACAGGGAAAACCCTGAAGCTTTCTTT. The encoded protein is CARVTDRENPEAFF.

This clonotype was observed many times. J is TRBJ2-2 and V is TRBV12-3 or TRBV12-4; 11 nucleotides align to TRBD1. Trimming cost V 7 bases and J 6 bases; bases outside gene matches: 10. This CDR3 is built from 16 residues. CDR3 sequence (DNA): TGTGCCAGCACCATAAGGACAGGGGGCGATCCCGGGGAGCTGTTTTTT. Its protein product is CASTIRTGGDPGELFF.

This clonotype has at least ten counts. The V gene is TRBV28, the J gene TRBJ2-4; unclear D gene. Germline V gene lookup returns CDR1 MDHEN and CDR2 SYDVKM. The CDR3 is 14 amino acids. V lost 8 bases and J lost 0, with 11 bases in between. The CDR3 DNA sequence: TGTGCCAGCCGGAAATTGCTAGCCAAAAACATTCAGTACTTC. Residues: CASRKLLAKNIQYF.

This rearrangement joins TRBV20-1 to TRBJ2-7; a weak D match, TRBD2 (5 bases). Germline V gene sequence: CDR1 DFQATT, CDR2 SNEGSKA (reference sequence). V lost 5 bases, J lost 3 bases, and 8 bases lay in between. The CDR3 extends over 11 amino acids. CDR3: CSAGGLYEQYF. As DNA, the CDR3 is TGCAGTGCTGGTGGACTCTACGAGCAGTACTTC.

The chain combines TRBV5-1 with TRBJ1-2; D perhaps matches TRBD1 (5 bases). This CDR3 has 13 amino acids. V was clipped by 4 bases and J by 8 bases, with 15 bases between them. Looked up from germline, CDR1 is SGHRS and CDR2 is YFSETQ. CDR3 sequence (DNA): TGCGCCAGCAGCGTCCACGACAGCTCGGGCTACACCTTC. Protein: CASSVHDSSGYTF. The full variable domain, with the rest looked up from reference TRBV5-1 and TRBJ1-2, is KAGVTQTPRYLIKTRGQQVTLSCSPISGHRSVSWYQQTPGQGLQFLFEYFSETQRNKGNFPGRFSGRQFSNSRSEMNVSTLELGDSALYLCASSVHDSSGYTFGSGTRLTVV.

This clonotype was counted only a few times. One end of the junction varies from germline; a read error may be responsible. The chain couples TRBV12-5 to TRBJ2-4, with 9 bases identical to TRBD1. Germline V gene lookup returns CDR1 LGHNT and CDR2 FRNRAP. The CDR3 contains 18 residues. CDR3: CASGLAGQGKLAKNIKYF. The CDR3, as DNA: TGTGCTAGTGGTTTGGCGGGACAGGGCAAACTAGCCAAAAACATTAAGTACTTC.

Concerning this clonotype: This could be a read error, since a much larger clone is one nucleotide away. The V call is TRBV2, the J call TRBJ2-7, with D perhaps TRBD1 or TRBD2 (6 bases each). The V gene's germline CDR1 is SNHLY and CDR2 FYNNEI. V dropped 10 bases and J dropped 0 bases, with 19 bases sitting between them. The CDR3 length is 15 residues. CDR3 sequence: CAITPVAGHSYEQYF. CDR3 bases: TGTGCCATCACCCCGGTGGCGGGACACTCCTACGAGCAGTACTTC.

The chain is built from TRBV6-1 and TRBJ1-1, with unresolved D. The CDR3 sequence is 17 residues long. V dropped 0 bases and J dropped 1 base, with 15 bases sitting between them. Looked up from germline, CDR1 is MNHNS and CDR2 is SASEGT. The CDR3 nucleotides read TGTGCCAGCAGTGAAGCGCTATTCTCGACAACGAACACTGAAGCTTTCTTT. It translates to CASSEALFSTTNTEAFF.

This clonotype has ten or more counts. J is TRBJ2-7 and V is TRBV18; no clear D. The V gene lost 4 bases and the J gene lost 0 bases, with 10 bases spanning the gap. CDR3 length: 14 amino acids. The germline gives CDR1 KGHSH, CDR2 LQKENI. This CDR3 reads CASSHSMSSYEQYF. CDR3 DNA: TGTGCCAGCTCACATTCCATGAGCTCCTACGAGCAGTACTTC.

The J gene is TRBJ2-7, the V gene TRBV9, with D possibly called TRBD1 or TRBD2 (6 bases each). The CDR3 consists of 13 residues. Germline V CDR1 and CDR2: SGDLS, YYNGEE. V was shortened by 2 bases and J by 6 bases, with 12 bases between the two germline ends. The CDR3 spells CASSVFEGGEQYF. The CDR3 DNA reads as TGTGCCAGCAGCGTTTTCGAGGGGGGCGAGCAGTACTTC.

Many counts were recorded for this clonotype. The CDR3 coding sequence is TGTGCCAGCTCACCACAGGACGGTAACACTGAAGCTTTCTTT. This gives the protein CASSPQDGNTEAFF. The J gene is TRBJ1-1, the V gene TRBV18; no definite D call. The germline CDR1 and CDR2 sequences are KGHSH and LQKENI. V lost 1 base, J lost 2 bases, and 8 bases lay in between. CDR3 size: 14 residues.

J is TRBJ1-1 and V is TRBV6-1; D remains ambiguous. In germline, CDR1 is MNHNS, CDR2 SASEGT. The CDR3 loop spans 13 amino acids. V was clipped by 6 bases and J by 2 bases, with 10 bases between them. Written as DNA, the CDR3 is TGTGCCAGCAGCGCGAAAACCAACACTGAAGCTTTCTTT. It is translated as CASSAKTNTEAFF.

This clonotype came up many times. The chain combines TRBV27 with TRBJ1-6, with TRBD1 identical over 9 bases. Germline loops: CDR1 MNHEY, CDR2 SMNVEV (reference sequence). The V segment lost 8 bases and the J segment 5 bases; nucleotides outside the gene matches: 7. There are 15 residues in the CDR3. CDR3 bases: TGTGCCAGCCGCGCCGGGACAGGGAATAATTCACCCCTCCACTTT. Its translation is CASRAGTGNNSPLHF.

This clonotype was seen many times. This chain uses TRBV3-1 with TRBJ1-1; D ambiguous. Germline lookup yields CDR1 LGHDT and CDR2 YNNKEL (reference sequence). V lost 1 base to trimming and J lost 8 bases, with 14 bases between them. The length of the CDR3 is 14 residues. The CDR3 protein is CASSQGTMTVEAFF. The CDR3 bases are TGTGCCAGCAGCCAAGGAACCATGACGGTCGAAGCTTTCTTT.

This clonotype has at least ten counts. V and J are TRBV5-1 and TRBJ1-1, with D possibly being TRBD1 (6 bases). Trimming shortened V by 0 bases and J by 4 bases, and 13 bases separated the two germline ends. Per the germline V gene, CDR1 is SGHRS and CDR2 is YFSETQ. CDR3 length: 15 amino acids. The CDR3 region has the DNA TGCGCCAGCAGCTTGGGACGGGGGCTGGGCACTGAAGCTTTCTTT. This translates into CASSLGRGLGTEAFF. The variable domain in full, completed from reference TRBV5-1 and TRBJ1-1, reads KAGVTQTPRYLIKTRGQQVTLSCSPISGHRSVSWYQQTPGQGLQFLFEYFSETQRNKGNFPGRFSGRQFSNSRSEMNVSTLELGDSALYLCASSLGRGLGTEAFFGQGTRLTVV.

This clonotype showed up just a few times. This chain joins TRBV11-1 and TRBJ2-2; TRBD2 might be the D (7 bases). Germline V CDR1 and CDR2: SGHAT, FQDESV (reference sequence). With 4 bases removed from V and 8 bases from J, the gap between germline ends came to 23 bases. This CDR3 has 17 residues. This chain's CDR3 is CASSSPEGLGGLGELFF. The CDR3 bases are TGTGCCAGCAGCTCGCCCGAAGGACTAGGGGGGCTGGGGGAGCTGTTTTTT.

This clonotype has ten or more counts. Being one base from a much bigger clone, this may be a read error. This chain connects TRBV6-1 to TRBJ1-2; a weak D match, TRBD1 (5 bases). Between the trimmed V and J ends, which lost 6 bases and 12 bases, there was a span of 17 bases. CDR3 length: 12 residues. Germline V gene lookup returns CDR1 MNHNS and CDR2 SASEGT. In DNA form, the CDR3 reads TGTGCCAGCAGAGAAACAGGCTCGGGCAACACCTTC. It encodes CASRETGSGNTF.

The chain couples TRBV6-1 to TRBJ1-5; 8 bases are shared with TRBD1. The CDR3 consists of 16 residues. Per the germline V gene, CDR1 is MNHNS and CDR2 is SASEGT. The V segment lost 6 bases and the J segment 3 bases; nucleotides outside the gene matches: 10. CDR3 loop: CASRSPQGANNQPQHF. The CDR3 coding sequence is TGTGCCAGCAGATCGCCCCAGGGGGCGAACAATCAGCCCCAGCATTTT.

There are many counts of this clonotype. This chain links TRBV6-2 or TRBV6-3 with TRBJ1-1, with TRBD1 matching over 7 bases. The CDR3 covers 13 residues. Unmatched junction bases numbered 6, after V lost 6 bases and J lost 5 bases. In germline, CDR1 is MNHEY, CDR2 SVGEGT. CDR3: CASSHRGWTEAFF. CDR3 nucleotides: TGTGCCAGCAGCCACAGGGGATGGACTGAAGCTTTCTTT.

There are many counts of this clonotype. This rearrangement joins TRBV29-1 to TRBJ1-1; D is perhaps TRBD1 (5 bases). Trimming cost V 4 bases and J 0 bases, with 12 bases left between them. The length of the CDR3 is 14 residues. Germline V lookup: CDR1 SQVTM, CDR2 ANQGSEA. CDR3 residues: CSVVSLDMNTEAFF. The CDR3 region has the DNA TGCAGCGTTGTGTCTCTGGACATGAACACTGAAGCTTTCTTT.

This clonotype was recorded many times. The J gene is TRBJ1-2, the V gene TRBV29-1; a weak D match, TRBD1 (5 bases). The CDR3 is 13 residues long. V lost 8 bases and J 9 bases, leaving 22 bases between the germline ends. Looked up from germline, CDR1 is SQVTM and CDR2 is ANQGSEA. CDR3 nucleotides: TGCAGCTCGGGGCCCGAGGGGCGGGGTAGCTACACCTTC. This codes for CSSGPEGRGSYTF.

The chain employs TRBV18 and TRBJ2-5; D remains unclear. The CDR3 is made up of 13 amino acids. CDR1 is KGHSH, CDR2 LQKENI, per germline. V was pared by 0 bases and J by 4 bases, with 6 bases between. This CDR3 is CASSPPSRETQYF. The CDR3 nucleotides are TGTGCCAGCTCACCACCGTCGCGAGAGACCCAGTACTTC.